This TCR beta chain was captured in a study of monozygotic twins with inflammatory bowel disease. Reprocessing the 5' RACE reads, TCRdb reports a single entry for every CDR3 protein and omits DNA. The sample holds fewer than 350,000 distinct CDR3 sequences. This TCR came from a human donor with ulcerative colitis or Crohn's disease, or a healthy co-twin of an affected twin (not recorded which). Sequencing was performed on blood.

CDR3 in amino acids: CACHQGNNSPLHF. The J gene is TRBJ1-6, the V gene TRBV30; the D gene TCRdb calls, TRBD1, cannot be checked with no DNA. In germline, CDR1 is GTSNPN, CDR2 SVGIG (reference sequence). The CDR3 length is 13 residues.